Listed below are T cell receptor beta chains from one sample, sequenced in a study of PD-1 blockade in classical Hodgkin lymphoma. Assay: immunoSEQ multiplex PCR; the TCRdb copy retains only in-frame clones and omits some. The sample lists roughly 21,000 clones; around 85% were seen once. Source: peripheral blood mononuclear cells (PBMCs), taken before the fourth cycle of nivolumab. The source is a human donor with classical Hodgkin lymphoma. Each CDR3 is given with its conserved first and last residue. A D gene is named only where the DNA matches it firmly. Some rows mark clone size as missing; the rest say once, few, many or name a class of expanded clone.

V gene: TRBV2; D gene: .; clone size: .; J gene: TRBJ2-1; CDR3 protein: CASSAQNREDEQFF; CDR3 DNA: TGTGCCAGCAGTGCTCAAAACAGGGAGGATGAGCAGTTCTTC
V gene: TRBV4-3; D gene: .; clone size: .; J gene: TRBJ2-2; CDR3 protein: CASSQRVSNTGELFF; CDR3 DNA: TGCGCCAGCAGCCAAAGGGTCTCTAACACCGGGGAGCTGTTTTTT
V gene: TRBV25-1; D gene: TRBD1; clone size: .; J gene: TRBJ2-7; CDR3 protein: CASSVPGTGGYEQYF; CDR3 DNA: TGTGCCAGCAGTGTCCCCGGGACAGGGGGCTACGAGCAGTACTTC
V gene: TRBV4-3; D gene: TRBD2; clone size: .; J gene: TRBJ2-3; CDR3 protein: CASSSGLAGDTQYF; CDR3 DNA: TGCGCCAGCAGCTCGGGACTAGCGGGGGATACGCAGTATTTT
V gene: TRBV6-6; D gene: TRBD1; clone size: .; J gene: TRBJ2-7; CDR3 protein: CASLSGGEQYF; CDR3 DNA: TGTGCCAGTCTTTCAGGGGGCGAGCAGTACTTC
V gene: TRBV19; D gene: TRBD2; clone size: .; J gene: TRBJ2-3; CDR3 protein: CASSSIQGTSGTDTQYF; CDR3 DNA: TGTGCCAGTAGTTCAATACAGGGGACTAGCGGCACAGATACGCAGTATTTT
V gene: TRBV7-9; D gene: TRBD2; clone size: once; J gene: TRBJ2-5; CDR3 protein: CASRAKASGSGETQYF; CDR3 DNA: TGTGCCAGCAGGGCTAAGGCTAGCGGGAGCGGGGAGACCCAGTACTTC
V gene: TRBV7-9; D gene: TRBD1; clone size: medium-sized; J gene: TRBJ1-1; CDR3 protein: CASSHRQGLNTEAFF; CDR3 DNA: TGTGCCAGCAGCCACCGACAGGGTTTGAACACTGAAGCTTTCTTT
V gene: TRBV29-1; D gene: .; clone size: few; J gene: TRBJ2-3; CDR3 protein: CSVEARHGASTDTQYF; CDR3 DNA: TGCAGCGTTGAAGCCCGACACGGAGCTAGCACAGATACGCAGTATTTT
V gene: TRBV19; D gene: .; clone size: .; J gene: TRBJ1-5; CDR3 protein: CASTTPFDQPQHF; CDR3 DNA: TGTGCCAGCACTACCCCCTTCGATCAGCCCCAGCATTTT
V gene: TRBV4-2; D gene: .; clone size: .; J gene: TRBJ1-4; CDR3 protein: CASGGWVDATNEKLFF; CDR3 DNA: TGTGCCAGCGGAGGGTGGGTGGATGCAACTAATGAAAAACTGTTTTTT
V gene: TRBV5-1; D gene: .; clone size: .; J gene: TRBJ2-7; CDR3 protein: CASSLWTDSSYEQYF; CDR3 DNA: TGCGCCAGCAGCTTGTGGACGGACAGTTCCTACGAGCAGTACTTC